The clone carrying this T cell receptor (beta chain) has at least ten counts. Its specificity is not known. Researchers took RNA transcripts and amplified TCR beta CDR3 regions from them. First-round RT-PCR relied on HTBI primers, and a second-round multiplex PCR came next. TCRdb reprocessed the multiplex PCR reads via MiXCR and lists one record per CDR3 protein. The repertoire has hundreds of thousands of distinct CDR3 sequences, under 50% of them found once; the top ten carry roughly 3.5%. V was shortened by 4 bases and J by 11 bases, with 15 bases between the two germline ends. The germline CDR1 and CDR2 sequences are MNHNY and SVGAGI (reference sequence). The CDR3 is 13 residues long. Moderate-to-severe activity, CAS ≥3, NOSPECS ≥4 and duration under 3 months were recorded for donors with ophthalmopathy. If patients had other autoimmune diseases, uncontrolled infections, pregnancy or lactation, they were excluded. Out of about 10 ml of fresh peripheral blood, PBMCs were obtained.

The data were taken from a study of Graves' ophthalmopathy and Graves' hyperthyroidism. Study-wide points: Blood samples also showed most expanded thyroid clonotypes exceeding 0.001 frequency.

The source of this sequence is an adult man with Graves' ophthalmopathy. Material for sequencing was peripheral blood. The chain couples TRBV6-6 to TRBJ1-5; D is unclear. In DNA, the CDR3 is TGTGCCAGCAGTTTAAATCAGGAGCGGACCCAGCATTTT. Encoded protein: CASSLNQERTQHF.